These 26 T cell receptor beta chains were all obtained from the same sample, sequenced in a study of T cells in narcolepsy. TCRdb keeps only in-frame clones here, not all; method: immunoSEQ multiplex PCR. The repertoire has about 25,000 clones, roughly four fifths of them found once; the top ten carry approximately 1.3%. The material sequenced was CD45RA- memory CD4+ T cells from PBMCs. These receptors originate from a human donor with narcolepsy.

This chain joins TRBV18 and TRBJ2-7; no clear D. This CDR3 comprises 13 residues. Between the trimmed V and J ends, which lost 6 bases and 6 bases, there was a span of 15 bases. Germline V CDR1 and CDR2: KGHSH, LQKENI. CDR3 protein: CASSQSGATEQYF. The CDR3 DNA follows: TGTGCCAGCTCCCAGTCCGGCGCCACCGAGCAGTACTTC.

The gene calls are TRBV18 and TRBJ2-7, with unresolved D. The germline gives CDR1 KGHSH, CDR2 LQKENI. Trimming pared 6 bases from V and 0 bases from J, leaving 6 bases between. The CDR3 has 12 residues. CDR3 in amino acids: CASSRSSYEQYF. As DNA, the CDR3 is TGTGCCAGCTCTCGGAGCTCCTACGAGCAGTACTTC. The variable domain in full, with the rest retrieved from reference TRBV18 and TRBJ2-7, is NAGVMQNPRHLVRRRGQEARLRCSPMKGHSHVYWYRQLPEEGLKFMVYLQKENIIDESGMPKERFSAEFPKEGPSILRIQQVVRGDSAAYFCASSRSSYEQYFGPGTRLTVT.

The chain has TRBV5-6 and TRBJ1-2; D not certain. The CDR3 has 12 residues. CDR1 SGHDT and CDR2 YYEEEE come from the germline V gene. V was clipped by 1 base and J by 7 bases, with 8 bases between them. CDR3 amino acids: CASSLWSTGYTF. The CDR3 bases are TGTGCCAGCAGCTTGTGGTCGACTGGCTACACCTTC.

The rearrangement links TRBV19 to TRBJ2-2; tentatively, D is TRBD1 (6 bases). Trimming pared 2 bases from V and 5 bases from J, leaving 6 bases between. Per the germline V gene, CDR1 is LNHDA and CDR2 is SQIVND (reference sequence). CDR3 length: 13 residues. In DNA, the CDR3 is TGTGCCAGTAGTATAAGGGGGACCGGGGAGCTGTTTTTT. Its protein is CASSIRGTGELFF.

J is TRBJ2-7 and V is TRBV7-8, with 11 bases fitting TRBD2. CDR1 is SGHVS and CDR2 is FQNEAQ in the germline V gene. V lost 2 bases to trimming and J lost 5 bases; unmatched junction nucleotides: 5. CDR3 length: 15 amino acids. In DNA, the CDR3 is TGTGCCAGCAGCTTATGGACTAGCGGGTTGGACGAGCAGTACTTC. It translates to CASSLWTSGLDEQYF.

The rearrangement joins TRBV5-1 to TRBJ2-7; D not resolved. The CDR3 totals 14 residues. V gave up 0 bases and J gave up 0 bases, with 7 bases separating them. The V gene's germline CDR1 is SGHRS and CDR2 YFSETQ. The CDR3: CASSLAHSSYEQYF. The CDR3 coding sequence is TGCGCCAGCAGCTTGGCGCACTCCTCCTACGAGCAGTACTTC.

This chain uses TRBV19 with TRBJ2-1; 11 bases align to TRBD1. V shed 7 bases and J 5 bases; nucleotides not matched to a gene: 10. Germline V lookup: CDR1 LNHDA, CDR2 SQIVND (reference sequence). The CDR3 extends over 16 amino acids. The CDR3 is CASTPSDRGRDNEQFF. In DNA, the CDR3 is TGTGCCAGTACCCCCTCGGACAGGGGGCGCGACAATGAGCAGTTCTTC.

This clone occurred once. The chain is built from TRBV2 and TRBJ1-3; D gene ambiguous. V was shortened by 4 bases and J by 0 bases, with 13 bases between the two germline ends. The V gene's germline CDR1 is SNHLY and CDR2 FYNNEI. CDR3 length: 16 residues. The chain's CDR3 is CASSGPRHRSGNTIYF. For the CDR3, the DNA is TGTGCCAGCAGTGGTCCCAGGCATCGCTCTGGAAACACCATATATTTT.

V is TRBV6-5 and J is TRBJ1-3, with D hard to call. V lost 2 bases and J 0 bases, leaving 11 bases between the germline ends. Germline lookup yields CDR1 MNHEY and CDR2 SVGAGI. This CDR3 region has 16 residues. The DNA for the CDR3 is TGTGCCAGCAGTTACCTTGGACCGGACTCTGGAAACACCATATATTTT. This codes for CASSYLGPDSGNTIYF.

This clone was observed a single time. The V call is TRBV27, the J call TRBJ2-1; either TRBD1 or TRBD2 may fit D (5 bases each). The CDR3 is made up of 15 amino acids. In germline, CDR1 is MNHEY, CDR2 SMNVEV (reference sequence). Trimming removed 3 bases from V and 1 base from J, with 10 bases in between. The CDR3 loop is CASSLGVPSYNEQFF. CDR3 DNA sequence: TGTGCCAGCAGTTTGGGGGTACCTTCCTACAATGAGCAGTTCTTC.

V and J are TRBV10-2 and TRBJ1-5; 8 bases fit TRBD1. The CDR3 spans 14 residues. CDR1 is WSHSY and CDR2 is SAAADI in the germline V gene. Losses at the gene ends were 5 bases for V and 6 bases for J; bases not matched to a gene: 6. CDR3 residues: CASSTSGGTQPQHF. In nucleotides, the CDR3 is TGCGCCAGCAGTACGTCAGGGGGCACTCAGCCCCAGCATTTT.

The V call is TRBV11-1, the J call TRBJ2-3; D ambiguous. The CDR3 is 14 amino acids. V lost 1 base to trimming and J lost 5 bases, with 10 bases between them. CDR1 is SGHAT and CDR2 is FQDESV in the germline V gene (reference sequence). The CDR3 nucleotides are TGTGCCAGCAGCTTAGGGTCGTTCAGAGATACGCAGTATTTT. It encodes CASSLGSFRDTQYF.

Worth noting for this clone: Germline and junction disagree at one end, which may indicate a read error. Other DNA sequences in this sample translate to the same CDR3. This chain connects TRBV7-2 to TRBJ2-7, with no clear D. The CDR3 has 12 amino acids. Germline V lookup: CDR1 SGHTA, CDR2 FQGNSA. Here the CDR3 DNA reads TGTGCCAGTAGCTTAAGATCCTACGAGCAGTACTTC. Its translation is CASSLRSYEQYF.

The J gene is TRBJ2-3, the V gene TRBV19, with 10 nucleotides matching TRBD1. The CDR3 length is 17 residues. Germline V lookup: CDR1 LNHDA, CDR2 SQIVND (reference sequence). With 5 bases clipped from V and 8 bases from J, the junction kept 16 bases outside the gene matches. CDR3 protein: CASSDPPGQGPPVTQYF. The CDR3 nucleotides read TGTGCCAGTAGTGATCCTCCGGGACAGGGGCCTCCAGTTACGCAGTATTTT.

The rearrangement links TRBV7-9 to TRBJ1-5, with D possibly being TRBD1 (5 bases). The germline gives CDR1 SEHNR, CDR2 FQNEAQ (reference sequence). This CDR3 has 14 residues. V was cut by 0 bases and J by 6 bases, with 9 bases left in between. In nucleotides, the CDR3 is TGTGCCAGCAGCTTAGCCGGGGGAAGTCAGCCCCAGCATTTT. Its protein product is CASSLAGGSQPQHF. The full variable domain, completed using reference TRBV7-9 and TRBJ1-5, is DTGVSQNPRHKITKRGQNVTFRCDPISEHNRLYWYRQTLGQGPEFLTYFQNEAQLEKSRLLSDRFSAERPKGSFSTLEIQRTEQGDSAMYLCASSLAGGSQPQHFGDGTRLSIL.

The genes are TRBV28 and TRBJ1-5, with D uncertain. Trimming stripped 0 bases from V and 1 base from J, with 4 bases between. The germline V gene encodes CDR1 MDHEN and CDR2 SYDVKM. This CDR3 is 14 amino acids long. For the CDR3, the DNA is TGTGCCAGCAGTTTATGGCAAAGCAATCAGCCCCAGCATTTT. This gives the protein CASSLWQSNQPQHF.

The chain joins TRBV19 to TRBJ2-7, with 9 bases identical to TRBD1. CDR3 length: 15 amino acids. Trimming removed 2 bases from V and 3 bases from J; junction bases left unmatched: 5. CDR1 is LNHDA, CDR2 SQIVND, per germline (reference sequence). CDR3 DNA: TGTGCCAGTAGTATAAACAGGGGGCCGGGCTACGAGCAGTACTTC. It is translated as CASSINRGPGYEQYF.

This rearrangement joins TRBV5-6 to TRBJ1-4; D remains unclear. The V gene lost 2 bases and the J gene lost 0 bases, with 8 bases spanning the gap. The CDR3 length is 15 residues. The germline CDR1 and CDR2 sequences are SGHDT and YYEEEE. The CDR3: CASSFTDATNEKLFF. As DNA, the CDR3 is TGTGCCAGCAGCTTCACAGATGCAACTAATGAAAAACTGTTTTTT.

The J gene is TRBJ2-3, the V gene TRBV7-9, with 8 nucleotides matching TRBD1. Germline V gene lookup returns CDR1 SEHNR and CDR2 FQNEAQ (reference sequence). V gave up 5 bases and J gave up 3 bases; unmatched junction bases: 4. The CDR3 has 14 amino acids. The DNA for the CDR3 is TGTGCCAGCAGCCCCCGACAGGGGACAGATACGCAGTATTTT. This codes for CASSPRQGTDTQYF.

CDR3 nucleotides: TGCGCCAGCAGCCAAGATAGGACTAGCCCGTACAATGAGCAGTTCTTC. Encoded protein: CASSQDRTSPYNEQFF. The chain is built from TRBV4-1 and TRBJ2-1, with 8 nucleotides matching TRBD2. CDR3 length equals 16 residues. J lost 4 bases, V lost 0 bases, and 5 bases had no gene match. Germline V gene data show CDR1 as MGHRA and CDR2 as YSYEKL.

The rearrangement links TRBV6-4 to TRBJ2-3; D might be TRBD2 (5 bases). The CDR3 spans 13 residues. Trimming removed 4 bases at V and 5 bases at J, with 10 bases between. Germline values: CDR1 MRHNA, CDR2 SNTAGT. The CDR3 sequence: CASSVREGDTQYF. CDR3 nucleotide sequence: TGTGCCAGCAGTGTTCGAGAGGGAGATACGCAGTATTTT.

This clone was seen a few times. The genes are TRBV25-1 and TRBJ2-2, with 12 bases that match TRBD2. Losses at the gene ends were 5 bases for V and 6 bases for J; bases not matched to a gene: 4. The CDR3 spans 15 residues. The germline V gene encodes CDR1 MGHDK and CDR2 SYGVNS. CDR3 sequence reads: CASSTSGRTPGELFF. CDR3 DNA: TGTGCCAGCAGTACTAGCGGGAGGACCCCCGGGGAGCTGTTTTTT.

The rearrangement links TRBV9 to TRBJ1-2; possibly TRBD1 for D (5 bases). The CDR3 has 14 amino acids. Trimming shortened V by 1 base and J by 7 bases, and 14 bases separated the two germline ends. The germline V gene encodes CDR1 SGDLS and CDR2 YYNGEE. Here the CDR3 DNA reads TGTGCCAGCAGCGTAAGACAGTCGGAAGGTGGCTACACCTTC. It is translated as CASSVRQSEGGYTF.

This clone was observed a single time. This chain uses TRBV27 with TRBJ2-1; 10 bases align to TRBD2. V lost 5 bases and J lost 3; bases outside the gene matches: 4. The CDR3 covers 15 residues. Looked up from germline, CDR1 is MNHEY and CDR2 is SMNVEV (reference sequence). CDR3 region: CASSELAGIYNEQFF. The DNA for the CDR3 is TGTGCCAGCAGTGAACTAGCGGGAATCTACAATGAGCAGTTCTTC.

The chain is built from TRBV6-1 and TRBJ1-4; possibly TRBD1 for D (6 bases). Germline loops: CDR1 MNHNS, CDR2 SASEGT. The CDR3 runs to 15 residues. Trimming took 4 bases from V and 8 from J, leaving 17 bases between them. CDR3 DNA sequence: TGTGCCAGCAGTGGCGGACAGCGATTTCGGGAAAAACTGTTTTTT. This gives the protein CASSGGQRFREKLFF.

The chain couples TRBV6-5 to TRBJ1-1; D is ambiguous. Germline V gene sequence: CDR1 MNHEY, CDR2 SVGAGI. Trimming cost V 0 bases and J 4 bases, with 9 bases left between them. The CDR3 is 14 amino acids. The CDR3 reads CASSYSGHFTEAFF. CDR3 nucleotide sequence: TGTGCCAGCAGTTACTCAGGCCATTTCACTGAAGCTTTCTTT.